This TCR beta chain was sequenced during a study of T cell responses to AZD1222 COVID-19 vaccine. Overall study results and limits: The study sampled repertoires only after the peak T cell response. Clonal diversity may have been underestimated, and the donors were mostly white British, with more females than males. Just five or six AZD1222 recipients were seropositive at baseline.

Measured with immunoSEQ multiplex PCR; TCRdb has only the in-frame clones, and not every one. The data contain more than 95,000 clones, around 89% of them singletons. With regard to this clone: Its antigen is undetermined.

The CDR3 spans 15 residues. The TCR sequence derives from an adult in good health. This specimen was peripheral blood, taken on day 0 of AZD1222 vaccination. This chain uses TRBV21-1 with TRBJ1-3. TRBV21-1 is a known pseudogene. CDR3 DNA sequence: TGTGCCAGCAGCAAGGGGGAGGGAAGTGGAAACACCATATATTTT. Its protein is CASSKGEGSGNTIYF.